A selection of T cell receptor beta chains follows, all from one sample in a study of tumor-infiltrating lymphocytes in primary liver carcinoma. In TCRdb, the multiplex PCR reads were re-called with MiXCR into one record per CDR3 protein. There are about 210,000 distinct CDR3 sequences in the sample; about 65% occur only once, and approximately 7% lies in the top ten. The sample comprised peripheral blood. Receptors originate from a woman aged 55-75 years with primary liver carcinoma and hepatitis B virus infection. CDR3s leave out the opening cysteine and the closing phenylalanine or tryptophan.

>TRBV4-2|14|TRBJ1-2
ASSQGAGALLYGNT
>TRBV7-9|12|TRBJ2-3
ANSPSGTTDTQY
>TRBV20-1|12|TRBJ2-5
SAIEGAGQETQY
>TRBV13|18|TRBJ2-6
ASSPPVYEGARTGANVLT
>TRBV6-1|16|TRBJ1-5
ASSEAMGHPVAGQPQH
>TRBV6-5|12|TRBJ1-4
AISRGGWPEKLF
>TRBV28|11|TRBJ2-7
ASSGQVTYEQY
>TRBV7-9|12|TRBJ2-7
ASSFGGATYEQC
>TRBV30|16|TRBJ2-1
AWRGTSGRGGDYNEQS
>TRBV11-1|10|TRBJ2-1
AGSLNRYEQF
>TRBV11-1|14|TRBJ2-2
ASSLSGMAHTGELF